Listed here are 30 T cell receptor beta chains from one sample, sequenced in a study of OX40 agonist ivuxolimab in advanced cancers. Assay: immunoSEQ multiplex PCR; the TCRdb copy retains only in-frame clones and omits some. Altogether tens of thousands of clones are present, around 83% being singletons, with the ten largest covering 4% to 5.5%. Sequences were derived from CD4+ or CD8+ T cells sorted from blood, sampled in a trial of the OX40 agonist ivuxolimab. The origin of the receptors is an adult with an advanced solid tumor such as melanoma, head and neck, liver or kidney cancer.

This sequence joins TRBV7-9 and TRBJ2-7; possibly TRBD1 or TRBD2 for D (6 bases each). Germline assignment: CDR1 SEHNR and CDR2 FQNEAQ (reference sequence). The CDR3 sequence is 13 residues long. V was cut by 5 bases and J by 0 bases, with 8 bases left in between. Here the CDR3 DNA reads TGTGCCAGCAGCGGAGGGGGCTCCTACGAGCAGTACTTC. Protein sequence: CASSGGGSYEQYF.

This rearrangement joins TRBV6-5 to TRBJ2-5, with 8 bases matching TRBD1. Germline V gene sequence: CDR1 MNHEY, CDR2 SVGAGI. The CDR3 length is 13 residues. V was pared by 6 bases and J by 1 base, with 1 base of the junction left unmatched. The CDR3: CASRGTGQETQYF. The CDR3 DNA is TGTGCCAGCAGGGGGACAGGCCAAGAGACCCAGTACTTC.

This clone has only a few counts. The V gene is TRBV19, the J gene TRBJ2-1; 9 positions agree with TRBD1. The CDR3 contains 14 residues. The V segment lost 5 bases and the J segment 3 bases; nucleotides outside the gene matches: 2. Germline V lookup: CDR1 LNHDA, CDR2 SQIVND (reference sequence). The CDR3 sequence is CASSPTGGYNEQFF. Written as DNA, the CDR3 is TGTGCCAGTAGTCCGACAGGGGGCTACAATGAGCAGTTCTTC.

The V and J genes are TRBV7-8 and TRBJ1-1; D is possibly TRBD1 (6 bases). Germline CDR1 SGHVS, CDR2 FQNEAQ. The length of the CDR3 is 15 residues. V was trimmed by 1 base and J by 1 base, leaving 10 bases between them. The CDR3 nucleotides are TGTGCCAGCAGCTTAGATTGGACAGCGAACACTGAAGCTTTCTTT. It encodes CASSLDWTANTEAFF.

The chain combines TRBV18 with TRBJ2-1; the match to TRBD1 covers 10 bases. J was trimmed by 9 bases and V by 4 bases; bases with no gene match: 6. The CDR3 sequence is 14 residues long. Germline CDR1 KGHSH, CDR2 LQKENI. The CDR3 reads CASSLRDRGIEQFF. The CDR3 DNA follows: TGTGCCAGCTCACTACGGGACAGGGGTATTGAGCAGTTCTTC.

This rearrangement joins TRBV18 to TRBJ2-3; the match to TRBD1 covers 7 bases. Germline V CDR1 and CDR2: KGHSH, LQKENI. The CDR3 sequence is 15 residues long. V lost 2 bases, J lost 4 bases, and 6 bases stayed unmatched. CDR3 in DNA: TGTGCCAGCTCACCATCCGACAGGGTTCCAGATACGCAGTATTTT. It yields the protein CASSPSDRVPDTQYF.

The CDR3 DNA sequence: TGTGCCAGCGGAGGGACAGAATGGTACGAGCAGTACTTC. As protein: CASGGTEWYEQYF. The chain uses TRBV7-9 and TRBJ2-7; D is possibly TRBD1 (7 bases). CDR3 length: 13 amino acids. Trimming stripped 8 bases from V and 4 bases from J, with 15 bases between. Germline CDR1 and CDR2: SEHNR and FQNEAQ (reference sequence).

The chain recombines TRBV28 with TRBJ1-2; 7 bases match TRBD1. The CDR3 runs to 15 residues. CDR1 is MDHEN and CDR2 is SYDVKM in the germline V gene. Trimming removed 6 bases from V and 4 bases from J; junction bases left unmatched: 11. CDR3 DNA: TGTGCCAGCAGGAAACAAGGGGGCGCGACCTATGGCTACACCTTC. Protein: CASRKQGGATYGYTF.

This chain connects TRBV10-3 to TRBJ2-3; D gene unclear. Looked up from germline, CDR1 is ENHRY and CDR2 is SYGVKD. CDR3 length: 12 residues. V lost 6 bases to trimming and J lost 1 base, with 5 bases between them. CDR3 bases: TGTGCCATCAGGAAGGGCACAGATACGCAGTATTTT. It codes for CAIRKGTDTQYF.

This clone was observed once. The V call is TRBV11-2, the J call TRBJ2-1; tentatively, D is TRBD2 (5 bases). Trimming left V 7 bases short and J 4 bases short, with 17 bases between. The germline CDR1 and CDR2 sequences are SGHAT and FQNNGV. The CDR3 has 15 residues. The CDR3 loop is CASTDVSSGYNEQFF. CDR3 DNA sequence: TGTGCCAGCACCGACGTGTCCTCGGGGTACAATGAGCAGTTCTTC.

This clone showed up just a few times. The chain is built from TRBV7-8 and TRBJ1-5, with a tentative D call TRBD1 (5 bases). The CDR3 contains 15 residues. The V gene's germline CDR1 is SGHVS and CDR2 FQNEAQ. With 6 bases removed from V and 6 bases from J, the gap between germline ends came to 18 bases. The CDR3 sequence is CASRDTGTPTQPQHF. The CDR3 coding sequence is TGTGCCAGCAGAGACACCGGGACTCCAACTCAGCCCCAGCATTTT.

The chain recombines TRBV9 with TRBJ2-5, with 11 nucleotides matching TRBD2. V lost 2 bases to trimming and J lost 4 bases; unmatched junction nucleotides: 4. This CDR3 comprises 15 residues. Germline-derived CDR1 and CDR2 are SGDLS and YYNGEE. CDR3 protein: CASSVAGTSGETQYF. In DNA, the CDR3 is TGTGCCAGCAGCGTGGCCGGGACTAGCGGAGAGACCCAGTACTTC.

The chain has TRBV5-1 and TRBJ1-5; D gene uncertain. Trimming left V 2 bases short and J 1 base short, with 10 bases between. There are 15 residues in the CDR3. The germline CDR1 and CDR2 sequences are SGHRS and YFSETQ. The CDR3 coding sequence is TGCGCCAGCAGCTTATCGGGTGGAAGCAATCAGCCCCAGCATTTT. Its translation: CASSLSGGSNQPQHF.

This chain links TRBV10-3 with TRBJ1-5, with 9 bases identical to TRBD1. The germline CDR1 and CDR2 sequences are ENHRY and SYGVKD. The CDR3 covers 16 residues. The V gene end was trimmed by 4 bases and the J gene end by 5 bases; junction bases not matched to a gene: 9. CDR3 region: CAISAWDRVVDQPQHF. The CDR3 DNA reads TGTGCCATCAGTGCCTGGGACAGGGTGGTTGATCAGCCCCAGCATTTT.

V usage is TRBV28 and J usage is TRBJ2-2; TRBD1 might be the D (6 bases). Trimming shortened V by 3 bases and J by 2 bases, and 13 bases separated the two germline ends. Germline values: CDR1 MDHEN, CDR2 SYDVKM. The CDR3 consists of 16 residues. In nucleotides, the CDR3 is TGTGCCAGCAGTTTTGCCGGGACACCCAACACCGGGGAGCTGTTTTTT. It yields the protein CASSFAGTPNTGELFF.

This chain links TRBV2 with TRBJ1-2, with D unclear. This CDR3 contains 12 residues. The germline V and J ends were trimmed by 4 bases and 10 bases, with 13 bases remaining between them. The germline CDR1 and CDR2 sequences are SNHLY and FYNNEI. CDR3 in amino acids: CASSVGQYVYTF. CDR3 sequence (DNA): TGTGCCAGCAGTGTTGGGCAGTACGTCTACACCTTC.

This CDR3 reads CASSPTGGNQPQHF. CDR3 coding DNA: TGTGCCAGTAGTCCGACAGGTGGCAATCAGCCCCAGCATTTT. This rearrangement joins TRBV19 to TRBJ1-5, with D possibly matching TRBD1 (6 bases). With 5 bases removed from V and 2 bases from J, the gap between germline ends came to 10 bases. The CDR3 runs to 14 residues. The germline gives CDR1 LNHDA, CDR2 SQIVND (reference sequence).

The rearrangement links TRBV5-1 to TRBJ2-1; D might be TRBD1 (6 bases). CDR3 length equals 17 residues. V was shortened by 4 bases and J by 6 bases, with 23 bases between the two germline ends. CDR1 and CDR2 from the germline V gene are SGHRS and YFSETQ. As DNA, the CDR3 is TGCGCCAGCAGCCGTGGTGGGGCAGGGGATAAAGGCAATGAGCAGTTCTTC. Protein product: CASSRGGAGDKGNEQFF.

The J gene is TRBJ2-2, the V gene TRBV28, with D possibly called TRBD1 or TRBD2 (6 bases each). Germline V gene lookup returns CDR1 MDHEN and CDR2 SYDVKM. The CDR3 has 17 amino acids. Trimming took 5 bases from V and 2 from J, leaving 18 bases between them. The DNA for the CDR3 is TGTGCCAGCAGTCCCCCTGGGGGGCGCGCAAACACCGGGGAGCTGTTTTTT. Translation: CASSPPGGRANTGELFF.

This clone was recorded only once. The chain has TRBV6-5 and TRBJ1-2; tentative D call: TRBD1 (5 bases). Trimming shortened V by 5 bases and J by 2 bases, and 12 bases separated the two germline ends. Germline CDR1 MNHEY, CDR2 SVGAGI. The CDR3 spans 14 residues. In nucleotides, the CDR3 is TGTGCCAGCAGTCCGACAGTTTTAAACTATGGCTACACCTTC. Translating it yields CASSPTVLNYGYTF.

The rearrangement uses TRBV18 and TRBJ2-1, with 9 bases lining up with TRBD1. CDR3 length: 14 amino acids. From germline, CDR1 is KGHSH and CDR2 LQKENI. V trimming: 3 bases; J trimming: 9 bases; junction bases outside the gene matches: 6. The chain's CDR3 is CASSPGTGRTEQFF. CDR3 in DNA: TGTGCCAGCTCACCTGGGACAGGGAGGACTGAGCAGTTCTTC.

This clone was observed once. The chain recombines TRBV27 with TRBJ2-1, with 7 bases fitting TRBD2. The V and J ends lost 7 bases and 4 bases, in that order; junction bases with no gene match: 13. This CDR3 region has 16 residues. Germline CDR1 and CDR2: MNHEY and SMNVEV (reference sequence). The DNA for the CDR3 is TGTGCCAGCATTGAAGGGACGGGAGGAAGGTACAATGAGCAGTTCTTC. This codes for CASIEGTGGRYNEQFF.

The gene calls are TRBV7-2 and TRBJ2-3; D uncertain. Trimming cost V 5 bases and J 6 bases, with 12 bases left between them. This CDR3 spans 13 amino acids. The germline gives CDR1 SGHTA, CDR2 FQGNSA. The CDR3 bases are TGTGCCAGCAGCCGCGCACAAGAGGATACGCAGTATTTT. Residues: CASSRAQEDTQYF.

This chain links TRBV9 with TRBJ1-4; a possible D gene is TRBD1 (5 bases). Deletions cut 0 bases from V and 5 bases from J, with 11 bases between. The germline V gene has CDR1 SGDLS and CDR2 YYNGEE. This CDR3 comprises 15 residues. The CDR3 DNA follows: TGTGCCAGCAGCGTAGTTGGGGCGGGGAATGAAAAACTGTTTTTT. Protein: CASSVVGAGNEKLFF.

The chain employs TRBV5-4 and TRBJ1-1, with D possibly TRBD1 on 6 matching bases. With 3 bases removed from V and 1 base from J, the gap between germline ends came to 13 bases. The CDR3 has 15 amino acids. Germline CDR1 and CDR2: SGHNT and YYREEE (reference sequence). CDR3 bases: TGTGCCAGCAGCTCCATTGGACAGCAGAACACTGAAGCTTTCTTT. It translates to CASSSIGQQNTEAFF.

This clone appeared a single time. The gene calls are TRBV28 and TRBJ2-3; a possible D gene is TRBD1 (5 bases). Germline assignment: CDR1 MDHEN and CDR2 SYDVKM. The germline V and J ends were trimmed by 3 bases and 2 bases, with 18 bases remaining between them. The CDR3 covers 17 residues. CDR3 in DNA: TGTGCCAGCAGTTTGGGCGACAGAGTATTTTCCACAGATACGCAGTATTTT. Residues: CASSLGDRVFSTDTQYF.

This chain uses TRBV6-5 with TRBJ1-4; the D gene is possibly TRBD1 (5 bases). The V and J ends lost 4 bases and 9 bases respectively, with 15 bases between them. Germline assignment: CDR1 MNHEY and CDR2 SVGAGI. This CDR3 has 14 amino acids. CDR3 coding DNA: TGTGCCAGCAGTTTTGGGTTTGAGGGGAAAAAACTGTTTTTT. It specifies CASSFGFEGKKLFF.

This CDR3 reads CASSTPSGLNTGELFF. CDR3 in DNA: TGTGCCAGCAGCACCCCTAGCGGGCTGAACACCGGGGAGCTGTTTTTT. The chain uses TRBV7-9 and TRBJ2-2, with 8 bases identical to TRBD2. Germline values: CDR1 SEHNR, CDR2 FQNEAQ (reference sequence). The junction had 6 bases not matched to a gene; V was cut back by 5 bases and J by 1 base. The CDR3 consists of 16 residues.

The V and J genes are TRBV18 and TRBJ1-1, with D possibly TRBD1 on 6 matching bases. Germline-derived CDR1 and CDR2 are KGHSH and LQKENI. The V gene lost 5 bases and the J gene lost 5 bases, with 12 bases spanning the gap. This CDR3 has 13 amino acids. The CDR3 sequence is CASSAAGETEAFF. Written as DNA, the CDR3 is TGTGCCAGCTCAGCAGCAGGGGAGACTGAAGCTTTCTTT.

This rearrangement joins TRBV7-2 to TRBJ2-4; no clear D gene. The CDR3 is made up of 15 amino acids. Germline-derived CDR1 and CDR2 are SGHTA and FQGNSA. The ends were cut back, 5 bases at V and 0 bases at J, with 11 bases in the middle. CDR3 residues: CASSPHSGAKNIQYF. The DNA of the CDR3 is TGTGCCAGCAGCCCTCATTCGGGAGCCAAAAACATTCAGTACTTC.